These 2 T cell receptor beta chains share one sample of origin, sequenced in a study of blood T cell repertoires in COVID-19. Sequencing was performed with immunoSEQ multiplex PCR; in TCRdb, only in-frame clones are kept and a portion is missing. This table holds 400,000 or so clones, nearly 90% found once. The sequenced sample consisted of PBMCs or T cells enriched from blood (not recorded which). These receptors were taken from a woman between 40 and 50 years old with acute COVID-19.

In this sample, this clone turned up once. The V gene is TRBV19, the J gene TRBJ1-1; TRBD1 might be the D (6 bases). CDR1 and CDR2 from the germline V gene are LNHDA and SQIVND (reference sequence). The CDR3 is 13 residues long. Between the trimmed V and J ends, which lost 4 bases and 4 bases, there was a span of 10 bases. The CDR3 loop reads CASSRDTGTEAFF. As DNA, the CDR3 is TGTGCCAGTAGTAGGGACACCGGCACTGAAGCTTTCTTT. The variable domain in full, completed from reference TRBV19 and TRBJ1-1, reads DGGITQSPKYLFRKEGQNVTLSCEQNLNHDAMYWYRQDPGQGLRLIYYSQIVNDFQKGDIAEGYSVSREKKESFPLTVTSAQKNPTAFYLCASSRDTGTEAFFGQGTRLTVV.

This chain joins TRBV10-3 and TRBJ1-1; TRBD1 might be the D (5 bases). Germline V lookup: CDR1 ENHRY, CDR2 SYGVKD. The CDR3 spans 15 residues. The germline V and J ends were trimmed by 3 bases and 6 bases, with 17 bases remaining between them. The CDR3 sequence is CAISDQVRTGSEAFF. As DNA, the CDR3 is TGTGCCATCAGTGATCAAGTCCGAACAGGATCTGAAGCTTTCTTT.